These 14 T cell receptor beta chains were all obtained from the same sample, sequenced in a study of blood T cell repertoires in COVID-19. The table came from immunoSEQ multiplex PCR; TCRdb's copy has only in-frame clones and leaves some out. This sample yields some 150,000 clones, of which approximately 86% are seen a single time; 7% to 8% belongs to the top ten. Sequencing input: peripheral blood. The receptors stem from a woman of 80 years or more in a cohort sampled during active or convalescent COVID-19.

The count of this clone is one. CDR3 in amino acids: CASSGSPTGGAQETQYF. For the CDR3, the DNA is TGCGCCAGCAGCGGAAGTCCTACAGGGGGTGCACAAGAGACCCAGTACTTC. The chain is built from TRBV5-1 and TRBJ2-5; 8 bases align to TRBD1. The V gene end was trimmed by 4 bases and the J gene end by 2 bases; junction bases not matched to a gene: 13. This CDR3 is built from 17 residues. Germline CDR1 and CDR2: SGHRS and YFSETQ.

The gene calls are TRBV12-3 or TRBV12-4 and TRBJ2-7, with 7 bases identical to TRBD1. V trimming: 3 bases; J trimming: 5 bases; junction bases outside the gene matches: 4. The length of the CDR3 is 13 residues. CDR3 sequence reads: CASSFLQGNEQYF. CDR3 DNA: TGTGCCAGCAGTTTTTTACAGGGGAACGAGCAGTACTTC.

The chain combines TRBV28 with TRBJ1-2; TRBD1 agrees at 9 bases. This CDR3 comprises 15 residues. V lost 3 bases and J lost 4; bases outside the gene matches: 6. Germline V lookup: CDR1 MDHEN, CDR2 SYDVKM. CDR3 in amino acids: CASSFRGQGAYGYTF. CDR3 in DNA: TGTGCCAGCAGTTTCAGGGGACAGGGTGCCTATGGCTACACCTTC.

This clone was recorded only once. The chain joins TRBV6-5 to TRBJ2-1; 7 bases agree with TRBD2. The CDR3 loop spans 16 amino acids. The germline gives CDR1 MNHEY, CDR2 SVGAGI. Trimming removed 0 bases from V and 7 bases from J; junction bases left unmatched: 9. The CDR3 is CASSYSAGSGRNEQFF. CDR3 DNA: TGTGCCAGCAGTTACTCGGCGGGTAGCGGGCGAAATGAGCAGTTCTTC.

V and J are TRBV6-1 and TRBJ1-3; no clear D gene. CDR3 length: 15 amino acids. Trimming pared 1 base from V and 1 base from J, leaving 8 bases between. Germline lookup yields CDR1 MNHNS and CDR2 SASEGT. The CDR3 region has the DNA TGTGCCAGCAGTGAAGGACTCCCGTCTGGAAACACCATATATTTT. Its translation: CASSEGLPSGNTIYF.

The J gene is TRBJ2-3, the V gene TRBV19, with 13 bases aligning to TRBD2. Trimming at V came to 9 bases and at J to 10 bases, leaving 16 bases not matched to a gene. CDR1 LNHDA and CDR2 SQIVND come from the germline V gene (reference sequence). The CDR3 consists of 16 residues. This CDR3 is CASAELAGGPSMAQYF. Here the CDR3 DNA reads TGTGCCAGCGCTGAACTAGCGGGAGGGCCTAGTATGGCGCAGTATTTT.

The J gene is TRBJ2-7, the V gene TRBV6-1; perhaps TRBD1 as D (6 bases). Germline V gives CDR1 MNHNS, CDR2 SASEGT. V lost 6 bases and J 6 bases, leaving 21 bases between the germline ends. This CDR3 has 15 residues. CDR3 sequence: CASSLSQGQAIEQYF. CDR3 in DNA: TGTGCCAGCAGCCTCAGCCAGGGGCAAGCAATCGAGCAGTACTTC.

The rearrangement uses TRBV10-1 and TRBJ2-1, with no clear D. The CDR3 runs to 16 residues. Germline V lookup: CDR1 WNHNN, CDR2 SYGVQD (reference sequence). V was pared by 0 bases and J by 3 bases, with 12 bases between. The CDR3 sequence: CASSESPIGVYNEQFF. In DNA form, the CDR3 reads TGCGCCAGCAGTGAGTCTCCAATCGGAGTCTACAATGAGCAGTTCTTC.

The chain recombines TRBV5-6 with TRBJ1-1; 7 bases map to TRBD1. The CDR3 runs to 15 residues. The ends lost 3 bases at V and 5 bases at J; junction bases unmatched: 10. Germline V CDR1 and CDR2: SGHDT, YYEEEE. In nucleotides, the CDR3 is TGTGCCAGCAGCTCACCAGGGGGTGCGATGACTGAAGCTTTCTTT. Translation gives CASSSPGGAMTEAFF.

The rearrangement uses TRBV18 and TRBJ1-3; weak D call: TRBD1 (6 bases). Trimming pared 0 bases from V and 0 bases from J, leaving 12 bases between. The CDR3 runs to 17 residues. Germline V gene sequence: CDR1 KGHSH, CDR2 LQKENI. CDR3 in amino acids: CASSPPTGGNSGNTIYF. The CDR3 DNA follows: TGTGCCAGCTCACCACCGACGGGGGGCAACTCTGGAAACACCATATATTTT.

The rearrangement links TRBV18 to TRBJ1-2, with 7 bases aligning to TRBD1. Germline V lookup: CDR1 KGHSH, CDR2 LQKENI. The V and J ends lost 0 bases and 7 bases, in that order; junction bases with no gene match: 11. This CDR3 has 16 residues. CDR3 DNA: TGTGCCAGCTCACCACCGTCAGGGGGAAGAAGTGCTGGCTACACCTTC. Protein sequence: CASSPPSGGRSAGYTF.

The rearrangement joins TRBV19 to TRBJ1-5; no clear D. The CDR3 length is 12 residues. Germline-derived CDR1 and CDR2 are LNHDA and SQIVND (reference sequence). V was shortened by 6 bases and J by 0 bases, with 3 bases between the two germline ends. The DNA of the CDR3 is TGTGCCAGTAGCCATAGCAATCAGCCCCAGCATTTT. It specifies CASSHSNQPQHF.

This chain uses TRBV19 with TRBJ1-1, with D possibly being TRBD1 (6 bases). This CDR3 region has 16 residues. The germline gives CDR1 LNHDA, CDR2 SQIVND (reference sequence). The ends were cut back, 7 bases at V and 3 bases at J, with 21 bases in the middle. The CDR3: CASTTVNYRAYTEAFF. CDR3 coding DNA: TGTGCCAGTACGACCGTAAATTACAGGGCCTACACTGAAGCTTTCTTT.

The J gene is TRBJ1-3, the V gene TRBV20-1, with D tentatively TRBD1 (5 bases). Trimming stripped 5 bases from V and 9 bases from J, with 8 bases between. The CDR3 consists of 10 residues. Germline V gene sequence: CDR1 DFQATT, CDR2 SNEGSKA (reference sequence). CDR3 DNA sequence: TGCAGTGCTGGGGCAGGCACCATATATTTT. Translating gives CSAGAGTIYF.